This passage covers 18 T cell receptor beta chains from one sample sequenced in a study of T cell responses to AZD1222 COVID-19 vaccine. Using immunoSEQ multiplex PCR, the repertoire was profiled, and TCRdb retains in-frame clones only, with some absent. The sample has around 130,000 clones; 88% are singletons. Sequencing was performed on peripheral blood, taken on day 0 of MenACWY control vaccination. The source is an adult in good health.

This chain uses TRBV6-5 with TRBJ2-7; D could derive from TRBD1 or TRBD2 (5 bases each). Germline V gene sequence: CDR1 MNHEY, CDR2 SVGAGI. Trimming removed 10 bases at V and 0 bases at J, with 19 bases between. This CDR3 has 15 residues. The chain's CDR3 is CATRTGASSSYEQYF. The CDR3 DNA reads TGTGCCACACGGACCGGGGCCTCAAGCTCCTACGAGCAGTACTTC.

This chain connects TRBV5-1 to TRBJ1-2; D is undetermined. Germline V gene data show CDR1 as SGHRS and CDR2 as YFSETQ. V dropped 0 bases and J dropped 5 bases, with 8 bases sitting between them. The CDR3 is made up of 13 amino acids. Here the CDR3 reads CASSLGRTYGYTF. The CDR3, as DNA: TGCGCCAGCAGCTTGGGGCGGACTTATGGCTACACCTTC.

The chain recombines TRBV5-6 with TRBJ1-5, with a tentative D call TRBD1 (5 bases). The germline V gene encodes CDR1 SGHDT and CDR2 YYEEEE. This CDR3 is built from 14 residues. Trimming took 4 bases from V and 9 from J, leaving 17 bases between them. CDR3 DNA sequence: TGTGCCAGCAGCGCCGGGACGGGAGTTCGGCCCCAGCATTTT. Its translation: CASSAGTGVRPQHF.

As concerns this clone: Its ends do not fully match the called genes, so a read error is possible. The V gene is TRBV27, the J gene TRBJ1-5, with D possibly matching TRBD1 (6 bases). The CDR3 has 16 amino acids. CDR1 is MNHEY, CDR2 SMNVEV, per germline (reference sequence). The CDR3 protein is CASRLQGRGSSQPQHF. The CDR3 coding sequence is TGTGCCAGCAGATTACAGGGACGAGGGAGCAGTCAGCCCCAGCATTTT.

The chain has TRBV12-3 or TRBV12-4 and TRBJ1-5; 10 bases align to TRBD1. The CDR3 covers 13 residues. Germline trimming cut 5 bases from V and 6 bases from J; bases unmatched to any gene: 1. The CDR3: CASSDRGPQPQHF. DNA for the CDR3: TGTGCCAGCAGTGACAGGGGGCCTCAGCCCCAGCATTTT.

The chain uses TRBV11-2 and TRBJ2-2, with a weak D call TRBD2 (6 bases). CDR3 size: 12 residues. Germline CDR1 and CDR2: SGHAT and FQNNGV. V lost 8 bases, J lost 8 bases, and 12 bases lay in between. CDR3 nucleotides: TGTGCCAGCTGGGGGGTAGAGGGGGAGCTGTTTTTT. Protein product: CASWGVEGELFF.

The V call is TRBV7-2, the J call TRBJ2-3, with TRBD1 matching over 7 bases. The CDR3 covers 13 residues. The J segment lost 9 bases and the V segment lost 5 bases, leaving 8 bases of the junction unmatched. Germline values: CDR1 SGHTA, CDR2 FQGNSA. The CDR3 coding sequence is TGTGCCAGCAGCAGAATAGGGGGCTCGACGCAGTATTTT. Its protein is CASSRIGGSTQYF.

The gene calls are TRBV27 and TRBJ2-4; 9 positions match TRBD1. This CDR3 comprises 13 residues. Germline CDR1 MNHEY, CDR2 SMNVEV (reference sequence). After removal of 7 bases from V and 14 bases from J, the junction contained 12 bases not matched to a gene. The CDR3 nucleotides are TGTGCCAGCAAAACCGGGACAGGGAGTATTGAGTACTTC. It encodes CASKTGTGSIEYF.

V usage is TRBV4-1 and J usage is TRBJ1-1, with no clear D. V lost 2 bases and J 1 base, leaving 8 bases between the germline ends. The CDR3 totals 14 residues. The germline gives CDR1 MGHRA, CDR2 YSYEKL. The CDR3 coding sequence is TGCGCCAGCAGCCAAAGCCCGGGGAACACTGAAGCTTTCTTT. Its translation: CASSQSPGNTEAFF.

Comment on this clone: The sample contains more than one DNA sequence encoding this CDR3. The V call is TRBV7-2, the J call TRBJ2-7; D gene uncertain. Between the trimmed V and J ends, which lost 1 base and 3 bases, there was a span of 7 bases. Per germline, CDR1 SGHTA and CDR2 FQGNSA. The CDR3 loop spans 13 amino acids. CDR3 sequence: CASSLVGLYEQYF. CDR3 DNA sequence: TGTGCCAGCAGCTTAGTCGGGCTCTACGAGCAGTACTTC.

The genes are TRBV6-5 and TRBJ2-2, with 7 bases aligning to TRBD2. Trimming took 4 bases from V and 4 from J; bases not matched to a gene: 6. CDR3 length: 15 amino acids. Germline CDR1 MNHEY, CDR2 SVGAGI. CDR3 sequence (DNA): TGTGCCAGCAGTTGGACTAGTGCCGTCACCGGGGAGCTGTTTTTT. It codes for CASSWTSAVTGELFF.

The chain employs TRBV10-3 and TRBJ2-2; 8 bases line up with TRBD1. This CDR3 spans 14 amino acids. Germline V CDR1 and CDR2: ENHRY, SYGVKD. V dropped 10 bases and J dropped 3; count of bases not matched to a gene: 7. DNA for the CDR3: TGTGCCACCTTCAGGGGGCAGGACACCGGGGAGCTGTTTTTT. Protein product: CATFRGQDTGELFF.

This chain uses TRBV28 with TRBJ2-3; 8 nucleotides agree with TRBD2. V lost 4 bases, J lost 2 bases, and 5 bases stayed unmatched. This CDR3 is built from 15 residues. The germline V gene has CDR1 MDHEN and CDR2 SYDVKM. CDR3: CASSSSAGATDTQYF. The DNA for the CDR3 is TGTGCCAGCAGTTCCTCAGCGGGGGCCACAGATACGCAGTATTTT.

This chain links TRBV28 with TRBJ1-2; the D is unclear. The germline gives CDR1 MDHEN, CDR2 SYDVKM. This CDR3 is 13 amino acids long. CDR3 protein: CALGSDSEHGYTF. CDR3 DNA: TGTGCATTGGGGTCGGATTCCGAGCACGGCTACACCTTC.

This clone was observed a single time. The rearrangement joins TRBV19 to TRBJ1-6; 8 positions agree with TRBD1. Germline CDR1 reads LNHDA; CDR2 reads SQIVND (reference sequence). There are 15 residues in the CDR3. The ends lost 6 bases at V and 9 bases at J; junction bases unmatched: 10. The CDR3 region has the DNA TGTGCCAGTAGCCTCGGTGGACAGGGTGGTTCACCCCTCCACTTT. It yields the protein CASSLGGQGGSPLHF.

The table lists this clone with a count of one. The chain employs TRBV13 and TRBJ2-3; D gene ambiguous. This CDR3 has 14 residues. Germline lookup yields CDR1 PRHDT and CDR2 FYEKMQ (reference sequence). The V end was cut by 5 bases, the J end by 2 bases, with 11 bases between. The CDR3 DNA reads TGTGCCAGCAGCGGAACGGACCCCACAGATACGCAGTATTTT. Amino acids: CASSGTDPTDTQYF.

The rearrangement links TRBV5-4 to TRBJ1-1; TRBD1 is a possible D gene (5 bases). V gave up 3 bases and J gave up 4 bases, with 16 bases separating them. Germline lookup yields CDR1 SGHNT and CDR2 YYREEE (reference sequence). The CDR3 is 15 amino acids. CDR3 region: CASSSDRGVSTEAFF. In nucleotides, the CDR3 is TGTGCCAGCAGCTCCGACCGGGGGGTGAGCACTGAAGCTTTCTTT.

This chain uses TRBV4-1 with TRBJ2-7; D is uncertain. V was trimmed by 0 bases and J by 3 bases, leaving 15 bases between them. The germline V gene has CDR1 MGHRA and CDR2 YSYEKL. This CDR3 region has 16 residues. DNA of the CDR3: TGCGCCAGCAGCCAAGATCTAGTGGGAAGGCACTACGAGCAGTACTTC. Its protein product is CASSQDLVGRHYEQYF.